The 8 T cell receptor beta chains reported below all come from one sample, sequenced in a study of monozygotic twins with inflammatory bowel disease (dated by TCRdb to between 2018 and 2021). Library method: 5' RACE. Sequencer: Illumina HiSeq 2500. With the reads reprocessed by TCRdb, a single entry stands for each CDR3 protein sequence and no DNA is reported. For this sample, the table gives around 400,000 distinct CDR3 sequences. The biggest ten clones account for around 2.3% of the sample. The sample comprised blood. The origin of the receptors is a human donor with ulcerative colitis or Crohn's disease, or a healthy co-twin of an affected twin (not recorded which).

The V and J genes are TRBV18 and TRBJ1-4. The CDR3 extends over 18 amino acids. Germline V lookup: CDR1 KGHSH, CDR2 LQKENI. The CDR3 region is CASSPDRPGATTNEKLFF.

V and J are TRBV5-1 and TRBJ2-2. This CDR3 has 17 residues. The germline gives CDR1 SGHRS, CDR2 YFSETQ. CDR3 protein: CASSLMAGSANTGELFF.

The CDR3 here is CASSIDRRQGVDTQYF. The genes are TRBV19 and TRBJ2-3; TCRdb outputs TRBD1, but without DNA this stays unchecked. Per germline, CDR1 LNHDA and CDR2 SQIVND (reference sequence). The CDR3 is made up of 16 amino acids.

The genes are TRBV5-1 and TRBJ2-2; TCRdb calls TRBD2, which cannot be checked without DNA. In germline, CDR1 is SGHRS, CDR2 YFSETQ. The CDR3 is 12 residues long. This chain's CDR3 is CASSLPAGELFF.

The chain carries TRBV29-1 and TRBJ2-2. The CDR3 spans 13 residues. The V gene's germline CDR1 is SQVTM and CDR2 ANQGSEA. CDR3 region: CSMCRENTGELFF.

The chain is built from TRBV5-1 and TRBJ1-4; with no DNA, the TCRdb D assignment of TRBD1 cannot be verified. The CDR3 is made up of 15 amino acids. Germline lookup yields CDR1 SGHRS and CDR2 YFSETQ. CDR3: CASSFSGEPMEKLFF.

The chain combines TRBV20-1 with TRBJ2-1; TCRdb outputs TRBD1, but without DNA this stays unchecked. CDR1 is DFQATT, CDR2 SNEGSKA, per germline (reference sequence). This CDR3 region has 16 residues. CDR3: CSARGGRGGVYNEQFF.

The genes are TRBV7-9 and TRBJ1-1; with no DNA, the TCRdb D assignment of TRBD1 cannot be verified. Per the germline V gene, CDR1 is SEHNR and CDR2 is FQNEAQ (reference sequence). CDR3 length: 15 residues. The CDR3 loop is CASSPDRAVNTEAFF.